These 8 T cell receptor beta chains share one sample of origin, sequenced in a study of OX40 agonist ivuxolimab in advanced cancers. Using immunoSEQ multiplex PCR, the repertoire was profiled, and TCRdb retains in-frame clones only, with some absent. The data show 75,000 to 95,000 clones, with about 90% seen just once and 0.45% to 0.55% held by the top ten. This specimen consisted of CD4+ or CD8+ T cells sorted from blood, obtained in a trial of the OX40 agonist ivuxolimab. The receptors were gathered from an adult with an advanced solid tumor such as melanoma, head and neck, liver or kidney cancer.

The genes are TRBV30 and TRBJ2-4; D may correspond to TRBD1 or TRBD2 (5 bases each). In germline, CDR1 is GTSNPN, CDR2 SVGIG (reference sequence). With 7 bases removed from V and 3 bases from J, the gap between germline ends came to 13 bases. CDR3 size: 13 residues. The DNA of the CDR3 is TGTGCCTTCGGGACGGAGTACAAAAACATTCAGTACTTC. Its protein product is CAFGTEYKNIQYF.

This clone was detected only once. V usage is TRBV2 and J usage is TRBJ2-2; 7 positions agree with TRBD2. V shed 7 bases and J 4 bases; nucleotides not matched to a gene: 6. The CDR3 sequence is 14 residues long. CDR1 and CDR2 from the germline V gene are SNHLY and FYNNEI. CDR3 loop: CASTVLAGTGELFF. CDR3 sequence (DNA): TGTGCCAGCACCGTGTTAGCGGGCACCGGGGAGCTGTTTTTT.

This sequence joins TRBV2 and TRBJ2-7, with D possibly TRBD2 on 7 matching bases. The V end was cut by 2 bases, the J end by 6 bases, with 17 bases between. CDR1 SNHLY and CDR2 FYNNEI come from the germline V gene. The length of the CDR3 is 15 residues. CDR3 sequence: CASSELKGGSGEQYF. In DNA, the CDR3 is TGTGCCAGCAGTGAACTTAAGGGGGGGAGCGGCGAGCAGTACTTC.

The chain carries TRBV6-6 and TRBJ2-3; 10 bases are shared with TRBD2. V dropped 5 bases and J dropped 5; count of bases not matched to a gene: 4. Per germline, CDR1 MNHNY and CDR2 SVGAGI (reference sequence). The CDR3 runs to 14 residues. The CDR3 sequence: CASSLAGVEDTQYF. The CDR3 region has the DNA TGTGCCAGCAGTCTAGCGGGAGTTGAAGATACGCAGTATTTT.

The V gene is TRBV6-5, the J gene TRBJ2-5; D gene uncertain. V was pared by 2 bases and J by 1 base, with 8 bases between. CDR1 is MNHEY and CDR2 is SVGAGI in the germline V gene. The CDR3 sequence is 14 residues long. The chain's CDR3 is CASSYRSAQETQYF. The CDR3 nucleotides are TGTGCCAGCAGTTACAGGAGCGCCCAAGAGACCCAGTACTTC.

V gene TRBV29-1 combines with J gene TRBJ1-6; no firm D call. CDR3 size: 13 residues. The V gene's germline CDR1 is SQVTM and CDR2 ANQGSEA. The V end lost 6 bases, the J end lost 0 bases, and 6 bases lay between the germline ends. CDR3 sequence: CSVRSSYNSPLHF. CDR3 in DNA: TGCAGCGTGAGAAGCTCCTATAATTCACCCCTCCACTTT.

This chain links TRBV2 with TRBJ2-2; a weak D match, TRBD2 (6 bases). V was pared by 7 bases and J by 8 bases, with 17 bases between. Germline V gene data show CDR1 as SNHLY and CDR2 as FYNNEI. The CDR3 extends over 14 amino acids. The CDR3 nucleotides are TGTGCCAGCAAGATGGAGCTGGAGGGGGGGGAGCTGTTTTTT. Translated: CASKMELEGGELFF.

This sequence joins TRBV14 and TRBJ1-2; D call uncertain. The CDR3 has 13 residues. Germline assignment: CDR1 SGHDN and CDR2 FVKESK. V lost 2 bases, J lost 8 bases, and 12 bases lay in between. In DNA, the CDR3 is TGTGCCAGCAGCCAAATACAATGGAGGGGCTACACCTTC. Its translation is CASSQIQWRGYTF.